This T cell receptor (beta chain) was recovered during a study of cytomegalovirus exposure and HLA in healthy donors. PCR used 60 Vbeta primers and 13 Jbeta primers. Assay used: immunoSEQ multiplex PCR; TCRdb lists only in-frame clones, some missing. This sample's table has fewer than 85,000 clones. Healthy bone marrow donors made up the donors. This CDR3 contains 18 residues. Germline V gene lookup returns CDR1 MGHRA and CDR2 YSYEKL. V gave up 3 bases and J gave up 0 bases, with 15 bases separating them. Study findings and constraints: A later analysis linked a missense variant in DCLRE1C to the trimming of TCR beta V and J genes. From TCR beta sequences, most subjects' HLA-A and HLA-B alleles were reportedly predicted accurately. High specificity and sensitivity for cytomegalovirus status were reported for the classifier.

Details on this clone: Its antigen is still unknown.

This chain connects TRBV4-1 to TRBJ2-6, with D perhaps matching TRBD2 (6 bases). Sequencing used PBMCs. The sequence came from a man younger than 45 in good health and CMV-seronegative. Written as DNA, the CDR3 is TGCGCCAGCAGCCACCGGGGGACGGGGAACTCTGGGGCCAACGTCCTGACTTTC. It yields the protein CASSHRGTGNSGANVLTF.